The 22 T cell receptor beta chains reported below all come from one sample, sequenced in a study of blood T cells in healthy people across ages. Alongside a J-beta primer mix, a sample-barcoded 5' primer served in a second PCR lasting roughly 7 to 12 cycles. Using its own MiXCR run on the 5' RACE reads, TCRdb lists one record per CDR3 protein. This table has roughly 1.6 million distinct CDR3 sequences, about 35% appearing once. Sequencing used blood. Receptors were obtained from a woman in her twenties or thirties in good health.

This clonotype has only a few counts. CDR3 DNA sequence: TGTGCCAGCAGTTGGGGTAGGGGCTCCTACGAGCAGTACTTC. It yields the protein CASSWGRGSYEQYF. The genes are TRBV27 and TRBJ2-7; D is possibly TRBD1 (5 bases). V lost 4 bases and J lost 0, with 10 bases in between. The germline CDR1 and CDR2 sequences are MNHEY and SMNVEV (reference sequence). This CDR3 has 14 amino acids.

The gene calls are TRBV27 and TRBJ1-1; D gene ambiguous. Germline CDR1 is MNHEY and CDR2 is SMNVEV (reference sequence). V dropped 2 bases and J dropped 1 base, with 14 bases sitting between them. The CDR3 has 16 amino acids. The CDR3 region is CASSLESGSWNTEAFF. The CDR3 DNA reads TGTGCCAGCAGTTTAGAGTCGGGCAGCTGGAACACTGAAGCTTTCTTT.

The chain is built from TRBV27 and TRBJ2-5; D ambiguous. Germline CDR1 and CDR2: MNHEY and SMNVEV (reference sequence). The CDR3 has 12 amino acids. V lost 5 bases to trimming and J lost 7 bases, with 11 bases between them. The CDR3 DNA reads TGTGCCAGCAGTAACGGGTTGGCGACCCAGTACTTC. This codes for CASSNGLATQYF.

This sequence joins TRBV6-1 and TRBJ2-3; TRBD1 might be the D (5 bases). Germline V CDR1 and CDR2: MNHNS, SASEGT. Deletions cut 7 bases from V and 2 bases from J, with 13 bases between. CDR3 length: 14 residues. In DNA, the CDR3 is TGTGCCAGCAATGGTGGGGCACCCACAGATACGCAGTATTTT. It codes for CASNGGAPTDTQYF.

This sequence joins TRBV5-1 and TRBJ2-5; tentative D call: TRBD1 (6 bases). The CDR3 sequence is 14 residues long. Trimming left V 4 bases short and J 5 bases short, with 15 bases between. Germline V lookup: CDR1 SGHRS, CDR2 YFSETQ. CDR3 in DNA: TGCGCCAGCAGCATAGGACAGAACTGGGAGACCCAGTACTTC. As protein: CASSIGQNWETQYF.

CDR3: CSGDDPRTQYF. CDR3 nucleotides: TGCAGCGGTGACGACCCGCGGACCCAGTACTTC. The genes are TRBV29-1 and TRBJ2-5; D remains unclear. Germline V gene data show CDR1 as SQVTM and CDR2 as ANQGSEA. V was clipped by 7 bases and J by 7 bases, with 13 bases between them. This CDR3 has 11 residues.

This clonotype was observed at least ten times. The chain combines TRBV7-6 with TRBJ2-4, with 10 bases lining up with TRBD2. Germline V lookup: CDR1 SGHVS, CDR2 FNYEAQ. The J segment lost 7 bases and the V segment lost 5 bases, leaving 11 bases of the junction unmatched. This CDR3 spans 16 amino acids. This CDR3 is CASSQGSAGGSNIQYF. The CDR3 DNA sequence: TGTGCCAGCAGCCAGGGTTCAGCGGGAGGGAGTAACATTCAGTACTTC.

The chain combines TRBV4-1 with TRBJ1-1, with 7 positions matching TRBD1. The CDR3 extends over 16 amino acids. Germline V gene sequence: CDR1 MGHRA, CDR2 YSYEKL. V gave up 0 bases and J gave up 1 base; unmatched junction bases: 5. Written as DNA, the CDR3 is TGCGCCAGCAGCCAAGATCGGACAGGAGGGAACACTGAAGCTTTCTTT. Its translation is CASSQDRTGGNTEAFF.

This chain connects TRBV7-2 to TRBJ2-1; 7 positions match TRBD2. The germline V gene has CDR1 SGHTA and CDR2 FQGNSA. The length of the CDR3 is 18 residues. J lost 9 bases, V lost 2 bases, and 19 bases had no gene match. CDR3 region: CASSLRLRRESRGLEQFF. CDR3 coding DNA: TGTGCCAGCAGCTTAAGGCTTCGGCGGGAGTCCCGCGGCCTTGAGCAGTTCTTC.

In its sample, this clonotype was seen many times. The chain has TRBV29-1 and TRBJ2-1; D not certain. This CDR3 spans 13 amino acids. In germline, CDR1 is SQVTM, CDR2 ANQGSEA. V was clipped by 1 base and J by 6 bases, with 10 bases between them. CDR3 DNA sequence: TGCAGCGTTGAAGTGCACCTTGTCAATGAGCAGTTCTTC. Translated, it gives CSVEVHLVNEQFF.

In this sample, this clonotype turned up a few times. The V and J genes are TRBV28 and TRBJ2-7; the D gene could be TRBD1 or TRBD2 (5 bases each). The CDR3 is 13 residues long. CDR1 and CDR2 (germline): MDHEN, SYDVKM. The V end was cut by 6 bases, the J end by 3 bases, with 12 bases between. This CDR3 is CASRISDSYEQYF. The DNA of the CDR3 is TGTGCCAGCAGAATTAGCGACAGCTACGAGCAGTACTTC.

The table lists this clonotype with many counts. The chain has TRBV7-6 and TRBJ2-1, with no clear D. The CDR3 contains 13 residues. Trimming took 1 base from V and 5 from J, leaving 6 bases between them. Germline V gene data show CDR1 as SGHVS and CDR2 as FNYEAQ. CDR3 region: CASSLGGHNEQFF. The CDR3 DNA sequence: TGTGCCAGCAGCTTAGGGGGTCACAATGAGCAGTTCTTC.

This clonotype was seen a few times. CDR3 protein: CASSSYSQGIYEQYF. DNA for the CDR3: TGCGCCAGCAGCTCCTATTCCCAGGGAATCTACGAGCAGTACTTC. This sequence joins TRBV5-1 and TRBJ2-7; D might be TRBD1 (5 bases). Germline assignment: CDR1 SGHRS and CDR2 YFSETQ. The CDR3 sequence is 15 residues long. The V gene lost 3 bases and the J gene lost 3 bases, with 16 bases spanning the gap.

This clonotype was detected a few times. The gene calls are TRBV10-3 and TRBJ2-1; 8 nucleotides agree with TRBD2. The CDR3 covers 17 residues. CDR1 is ENHRY and CDR2 is SYGVKD in the germline V gene. The junction had 13 bases not matched to a gene; V was cut back by 5 bases and J by 4 bases. CDR3: CAISPSLTGRDYNEQFF. Here the CDR3 DNA reads TGTGCCATCAGTCCTTCCCTTACCGGGAGGGATTACAATGAGCAGTTCTTC.

There are a few counts of this clonotype. The chain carries TRBV20-1 and TRBJ2-1; D remains ambiguous. Trimming stripped 4 bases from V and 7 bases from J, with 17 bases between. There are 14 residues in the CDR3. Germline CDR1 and CDR2: DFQATT and SNEGSKA (reference sequence). The CDR3 bases are TGCAGTGCTAAGGCCAACCGGGCTGGGAATGAGCAGTTCTTC. Protein product: CSAKANRAGNEQFF.

This clonotype was picked up a small number of times. The chain carries TRBV13 and TRBJ2-7; 10 nucleotides line up with TRBD2. V trimming: 4 bases; J trimming: 5 bases; junction bases outside the gene matches: 14. Germline-derived CDR1 and CDR2 are PRHDT and FYEKMQ (reference sequence). This CDR3 is 17 amino acids long. The chain's CDR3 is CASSYHPLAGQGHEQYF. The CDR3, as DNA: TGTGCCAGCAGCTACCACCCACTAGCGGGGCAAGGCCACGAGCAGTACTTC.

The chain employs TRBV4-1 and TRBJ1-5; no definite D call. This CDR3 region has 16 residues. Trimming left V 1 base short and J 0 bases short, with 10 bases between. Germline values: CDR1 MGHRA, CDR2 YSYEKL. The CDR3 here is CASSQVEVPSNQPQHF. CDR3 DNA sequence: TGCGCCAGCAGCCAAGTGGAGGTGCCTAGCAATCAGCCCCAGCATTTT.

The rearrangement links TRBV4-1 to TRBJ2-1, with D hard to call. The end of the DNA aligns better with TRBJ2-7, so the J call may be wrong. The CDR3 is 19 residues long. The germline gives CDR1 MGHRA, CDR2 YSYEKL. DNA for the CDR3: TGCGCCAGCAGCCAAGATTCCCATCGGCGACTCAGCTCCTACAATGAGCAGTACTTC. It yields the protein CASSQDSHRRLSSYNEQYF.

This chain uses TRBV12-3 or TRBV12-4 with TRBJ2-1; the match to TRBD2 covers 9 bases. The V gene end was trimmed by 7 bases and the J gene end by 3 bases; junction bases not matched to a gene: 7. This CDR3 region has 15 residues. The CDR3: CASMTSGGDYNEQFF. CDR3 DNA: TGTGCCAGCATGACTAGCGGAGGGGACTACAATGAGCAGTTCTTC.

The V and J genes are TRBV6-1 and TRBJ2-7, with a tentative D call TRBD1 (7 bases). The CDR3 is made up of 15 amino acids. V lost 2 bases, J lost 1 base, and 12 bases lay in between. Looked up from germline, CDR1 is MNHNS and CDR2 is SASEGT. CDR3 loop: CASSEFAGGSYEQYF. The CDR3 DNA follows: TGTGCCAGCAGTGAATTCGCAGGGGGGTCCTACGAGCAGTACTTC.

The chain recombines TRBV5-1 with TRBJ1-2; a weak D match, TRBD1 (5 bases). The germline gives CDR1 SGHRS, CDR2 YFSETQ. CDR3 length: 15 residues. Trimming stripped 4 bases from V and 5 bases from J, with 18 bases between. This chain's CDR3 is CASSLQGHSIYGYTF. The CDR3 nucleotides read TGCGCCAGCAGCCTCCAAGGACACAGCATTTATGGCTACACCTTC.

The chain employs TRBV27 and TRBJ2-5; TRBD1 is a possible D gene (5 bases). The V end was cut by 0 bases, the J end by 5 bases, with 13 bases between. Germline V gene sequence: CDR1 MNHEY, CDR2 SMNVEV (reference sequence). The CDR3 has 15 amino acids. CDR3 in amino acids: CASSLSTRAVETQYF. CDR3 coding DNA: TGTGCCAGCAGTTTATCGACCAGGGCCGTGGAGACCCAGTACTTC.